Below, one T cell receptor (beta chain) is given with its context. The CDR3 spans 14 residues. Germline V CDR1 and CDR2: LGHDT, YNNKEL (reference sequence). The junction had 4 bases not matched to a gene; V was cut back by 1 base and J by 5 bases. The entry originates in a study of T cell responses to AZD1222 COVID-19 vaccine. Here immunoSEQ multiplex PCR was the method, and the copy in TCRdb shows in-frame clones only, minus some. The sample yields roughly 70,000 clones, about 85% seen once. This sequence joins TRBV3-1 (or the pseudogene TRBV3-2) and TRBJ2-7; TRBD1 matches 8 bases. The origin of this receptor is an adult in good health. The sample in question was peripheral blood, obtained on day 0 of AZD1222 vaccination. The CDR3 DNA follows: TGTGCCAGCAGCCAAGTTCCAGGGGGCGACGAGCAGTACTTC. Its protein product is CASSQVPGGDEQYF.